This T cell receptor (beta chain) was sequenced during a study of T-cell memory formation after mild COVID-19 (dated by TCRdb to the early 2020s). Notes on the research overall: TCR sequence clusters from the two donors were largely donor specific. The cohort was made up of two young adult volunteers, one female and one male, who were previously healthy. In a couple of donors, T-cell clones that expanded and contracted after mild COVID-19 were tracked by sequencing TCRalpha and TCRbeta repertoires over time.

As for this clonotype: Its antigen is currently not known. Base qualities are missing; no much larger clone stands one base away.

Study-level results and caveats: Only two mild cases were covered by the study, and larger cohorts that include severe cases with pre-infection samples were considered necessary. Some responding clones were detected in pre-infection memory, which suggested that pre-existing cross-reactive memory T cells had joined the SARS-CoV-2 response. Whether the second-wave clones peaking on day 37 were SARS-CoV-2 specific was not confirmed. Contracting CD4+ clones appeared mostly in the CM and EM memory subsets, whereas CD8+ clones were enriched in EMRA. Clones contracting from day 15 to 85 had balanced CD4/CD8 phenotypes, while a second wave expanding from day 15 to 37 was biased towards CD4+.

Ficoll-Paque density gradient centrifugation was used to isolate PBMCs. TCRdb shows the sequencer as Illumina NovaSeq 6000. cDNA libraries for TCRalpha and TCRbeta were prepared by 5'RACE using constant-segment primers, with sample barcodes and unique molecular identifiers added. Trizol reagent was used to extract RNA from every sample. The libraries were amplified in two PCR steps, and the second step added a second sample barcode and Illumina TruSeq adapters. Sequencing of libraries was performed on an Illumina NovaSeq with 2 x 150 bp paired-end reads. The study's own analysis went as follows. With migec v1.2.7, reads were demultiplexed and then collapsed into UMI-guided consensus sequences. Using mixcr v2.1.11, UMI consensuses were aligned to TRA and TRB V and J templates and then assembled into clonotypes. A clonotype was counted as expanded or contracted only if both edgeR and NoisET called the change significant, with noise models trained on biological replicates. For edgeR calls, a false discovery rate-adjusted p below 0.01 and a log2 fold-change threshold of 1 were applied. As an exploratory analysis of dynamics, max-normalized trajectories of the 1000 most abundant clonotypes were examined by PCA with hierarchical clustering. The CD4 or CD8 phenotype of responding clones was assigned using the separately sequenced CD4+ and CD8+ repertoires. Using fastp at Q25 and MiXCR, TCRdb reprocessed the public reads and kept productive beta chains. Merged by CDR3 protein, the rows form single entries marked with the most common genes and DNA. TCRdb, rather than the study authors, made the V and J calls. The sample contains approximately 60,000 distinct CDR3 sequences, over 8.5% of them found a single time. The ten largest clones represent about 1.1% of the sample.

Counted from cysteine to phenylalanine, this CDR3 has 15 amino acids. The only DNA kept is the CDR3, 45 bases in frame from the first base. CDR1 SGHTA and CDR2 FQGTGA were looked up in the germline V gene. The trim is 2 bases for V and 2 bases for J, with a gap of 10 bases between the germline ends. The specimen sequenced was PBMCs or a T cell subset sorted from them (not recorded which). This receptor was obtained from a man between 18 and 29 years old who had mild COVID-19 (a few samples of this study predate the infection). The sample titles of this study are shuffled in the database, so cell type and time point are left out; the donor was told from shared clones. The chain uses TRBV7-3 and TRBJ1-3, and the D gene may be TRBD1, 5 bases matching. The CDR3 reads CASSLSPGPGNTIYF. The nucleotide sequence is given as TGTGCCAGCAGCTTATCCCCAGGGCCTGGAAACACCATATATTTT.